This TCR beta chain stems from a study of cytomegalovirus exposure and HLA in healthy donors. In the PCR, 60 Vbeta and 13 Jbeta primers were used. How the authors handled the data: Later, roughly 86 million unique TCR beta chains were counted in an analysis, and approximately 9.9 million of them were shared. Produced via immunoSEQ multiplex PCR; TCRdb's table is partial and in-frame only. V and J calls and clone size come straight from that table; D and trimming were deduced from the DNA. The data show 210,000 or so clones, roughly 83% seen once. Study-wide points: The listing of 150 to 200 TCR beta chains classed them as cytomegalovirus-associated. Apparent HLA restriction characterized most CMV-associated TCR beta chains in a later analysis.

The CDR3 is made up of 14 amino acids. Germline loops: CDR1 SGHAT, CDR2 FQNNGV. Between the trimmed V and J ends, which lost 1 base and 5 bases, there was a span of 11 bases. About this clone itself: Its antigen is unknown.

What was sequenced was PBMCs. The V gene is TRBV11-2, the J gene TRBJ1-1, with D possibly being TRBD1 (5 bases). The receptor comes from a girl between 10 and 17 years old in good health and CMV-seronegative. CDR3 coding DNA: TGTGCCAGCAGCTTAGGAACAGGTATAACTGAAGCTTTCTTT. Translated, it gives CASSLGTGITEAFF.